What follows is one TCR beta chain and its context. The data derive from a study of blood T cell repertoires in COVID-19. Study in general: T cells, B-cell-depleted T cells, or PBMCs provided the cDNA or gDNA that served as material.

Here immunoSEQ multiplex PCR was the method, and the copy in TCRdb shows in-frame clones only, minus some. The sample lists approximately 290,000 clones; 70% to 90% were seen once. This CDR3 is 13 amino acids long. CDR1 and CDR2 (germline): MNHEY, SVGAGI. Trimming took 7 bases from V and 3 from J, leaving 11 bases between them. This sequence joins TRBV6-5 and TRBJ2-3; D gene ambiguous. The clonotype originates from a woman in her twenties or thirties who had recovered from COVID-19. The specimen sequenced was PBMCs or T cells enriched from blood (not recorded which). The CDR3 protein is CASTFVATDTQYF. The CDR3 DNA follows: TGTGCCAGCACCTTCGTGGCTACAGATACGCAGTATTTT.